The 19 T cell receptor beta chains presented below share a single source sample, sequenced in a study of cytomegalovirus exposure and HLA in healthy donors. Assay used: immunoSEQ multiplex PCR; TCRdb lists only in-frame clones, some missing. The sample includes more than 50,000 clones, roughly 94% of them seen just once. Material for sequencing was PBMCs. All receptors derive from a man in his late teens or twenties in good health and CMV-seronegative.

The chain carries TRBV19 and TRBJ1-5, with a possible D match to TRBD1 (6 bases). Germline V gene sequence: CDR1 LNHDA, CDR2 SQIVND (reference sequence). This CDR3 comprises 14 residues. Trimming left V 5 bases short and J 2 bases short, with 10 bases between. For the CDR3, the DNA is TGTGCCAGTAGTTCTGGGGGCGGCAATCAGCCCCAGCATTTT. As protein: CASSSGGGNQPQHF. Full variable domain (rest looked up from reference TRBV19 and TRBJ1-5): DGGITQSPKYLFRKEGQNVTLSCEQNLNHDAMYWYRQDPGQGLRLIYYSQIVNDFQKGDIAEGYSVSREKKESFPLTVTSAQKNPTAFYLCASSSGGGNQPQHFGDGTRLSIL.

This chain uses TRBV2 with TRBJ1-2; no clear D gene. The CDR3 extends over 13 amino acids. CDR1 is SNHLY, CDR2 FYNNEI, per germline. V was pared by 8 bases and J by 4 bases, with 14 bases between. The CDR3 DNA reads as TGTGCCAGCTTTGGGGAGTACCCCTATGGCTACACCTTC. It translates to CASFGEYPYGYTF.

This chain joins TRBV4-2 and TRBJ1-2; D gene uncertain. Germline lookup yields CDR1 LGHNA and CDR2 YNFKEQ. CDR3 length equals 13 residues. V was trimmed by 1 base and J by 3 bases, leaving 6 bases between them. CDR3 nucleotide sequence: TGTGCCAGCAGCCAAGCAGACTACTATGGCTACACCTTC. Translation: CASSQADYYGYTF.

CDR3 nucleotide sequence: TGTGCCTGGACCCTAGACTCTGGCACTGAAGCTTTCTTT. It translates to CAWTLDSGTEAFF. V usage is TRBV30 and J usage is TRBJ1-1; D is unclear. The V gene's germline CDR1 is GTSNPN and CDR2 SVGIG (reference sequence). V was clipped by 4 bases and J by 4 bases, with 13 bases between them. The CDR3 has 13 residues.

This clone was seen a single time. The chain combines TRBV5-6 with TRBJ2-7; D is possibly TRBD1 (6 bases). The CDR3 is made up of 13 amino acids. V lost 4 bases and J 3 bases, leaving 11 bases between the germline ends. Germline CDR1 is SGHDT and CDR2 is YYEEEE. The CDR3 DNA follows: TGTGCCAGCAGCCCGGGACAAGACTACGAGCAGTACTTC. It translates to CASSPGQDYEQYF.

The rearrangement joins TRBV27 to TRBJ2-7, with 8 bases aligning to TRBD2. This CDR3 region has 16 residues. Germline V gives CDR1 MNHEY, CDR2 SMNVEV (reference sequence). With V trimmed by 2 bases and J by 1 base, 7 bases remained unmatched. CDR3 sequence reads: CASSLGAGDGSYEQYF. As DNA, the CDR3 is TGTGCCAGCAGTTTAGGAGCGGGAGATGGATCCTACGAGCAGTACTTC.

The chain combines TRBV5-1 with TRBJ1-1; weak D call: TRBD1 (6 bases). The CDR3 runs 14 residues. Germline loops: CDR1 SGHRS, CDR2 YFSETQ. Between the trimmed V and J ends, which lost 5 bases and 5 bases, there was a span of 16 bases. In nucleotides, the CDR3 is TGCGCCAGCAGTTTTACAGGGAGAGATACTGAAGCTTTCTTT. It encodes CASSFTGRDTEAFF.

The genes are TRBV19 and TRBJ2-3; perhaps TRBD1 as D (6 bases). V was shortened by 5 bases and J by 2 bases, with 11 bases between the two germline ends. Germline values: CDR1 LNHDA, CDR2 SQIVND (reference sequence). The CDR3 extends over 14 amino acids. The CDR3 region has the DNA TGTGCCAGTAGTCCCCGGACAGTCACAGATACGCAGTATTTT. Amino acids: CASSPRTVTDTQYF.

V usage is TRBV18 and J usage is TRBJ2-7, with a weak D call TRBD1 (7 bases). V lost 0 bases and J 4 bases, leaving 16 bases between the germline ends. Germline V gives CDR1 KGHSH, CDR2 LQKENI. This CDR3 has 16 residues. CDR3 sequence: CASSPPRSPGGYEQYF. The CDR3 DNA reads as TGTGCCAGCTCACCACCAAGATCTCCAGGGGGGTACGAGCAGTACTTC.

The rearrangement joins TRBV5-1 to TRBJ2-2; no clear D gene. The V end lost 0 bases, the J end lost 0 bases, and 9 bases lay between the germline ends. This CDR3 region has 16 residues. Germline CDR1 reads SGHRS; CDR2 reads YFSETQ. The CDR3 DNA follows: TGCGCCAGCAGCTTGGAAACTACCTCGAACACCGGGGAGCTGTTTTTT. Encoded protein: CASSLETTSNTGELFF.

V is TRBV4-3 and J is TRBJ1-1; 9 bases map to TRBD1. Germline V gene sequence: CDR1 LGHNA, CDR2 YSLEER. After removal of 1 base from V and 5 bases from J, the junction contained 11 bases not matched to a gene. The CDR3 length is 17 residues. CDR3 residues: CASSQGFWGDRATEAFF. In DNA form, the CDR3 reads TGCGCCAGCAGCCAAGGCTTTTGGGGGGACAGGGCAACTGAAGCTTTCTTT.

The J gene is TRBJ1-1, the V gene TRBV6-5; 7 nucleotides match TRBD1. Germline CDR1 is MNHEY and CDR2 is SVGAGI. J gave up 7 bases and V 5 bases, and 7 bases lay outside the gene matches. CDR3 size: 13 residues. In DNA, the CDR3 is TGTGCCAGCAGTCAGGGGGGCCTGAATGAAGCTTTCTTT. Translated: CASSQGGLNEAFF.

This clone was picked up one time. This chain links TRBV11-2 with TRBJ1-3; D ambiguous. Germline loops: CDR1 SGHAT, CDR2 FQNNGV. The CDR3 runs to 16 residues. V was shortened by 1 base and J by 1 base, with 11 bases between the two germline ends. In DNA, the CDR3 is TGTGCCAGCAGCTTAGTCAGCCCCGGGTCTGGAAACACCATATATTTT. The encoded protein is CASSLVSPGSGNTIYF. The variable domain in full, completed from reference TRBV11-2 and TRBJ1-3, reads EAGVAQSPRYKIIEKRQSVAFWCNPISGHATLYWYQQILGQGPKLLIQFQNNGVVDDSQLPKDRFSAERLKGVDSTLKIQPAKLEDSAVYLCASSLVSPGSGNTIYFGEGSWLTVV.

This clone has a handful of counts. The rearrangement uses TRBV4-1 and TRBJ2-1, with 7 positions matching TRBD2. Germline CDR1 and CDR2: MGHRA and YSYEKL. J gave up 5 bases and V 1 base, and 8 bases lay outside the gene matches. This CDR3 contains 16 residues. The CDR3 is CASSQGASGPDNEQFF. CDR3 in DNA: TGCGCCAGCAGCCAAGGTGCTAGCGGACCGGACAATGAGCAGTTCTTC.

Remarks on this clone: One end of the junction varies from germline; a read error may be responsible. This chain links TRBV7-6 with TRBJ2-5, with 9 bases identical to TRBD1. The CDR3 extends over 11 amino acids. Germline V gene sequence: CDR1 SGHVS, CDR2 FNYEAQ. This CDR3 is CPDRGQETQYF. The CDR3, as DNA: TGCCCCGACAGGGGGCAAGAGACCCAGTACTTC.

This chain joins TRBV27 and TRBJ1-5, with D perhaps matching TRBD1 (5 bases). Germline loops: CDR1 MNHEY, CDR2 SMNVEV (reference sequence). The CDR3 spans 13 residues. V was cut by 3 bases and J by 3 bases, with 6 bases left in between. The CDR3 here is CASSFRANQPQHF. CDR3 bases: TGTGCCAGCAGTTTCAGGGCCAATCAGCCCCAGCATTTT.

This clone was observed a handful of times. The chain couples TRBV29-1 to TRBJ2-7; 8 nucleotides align to TRBD2. J gave up 3 bases and V 3 bases, and 4 bases lay outside the gene matches. Germline V gene sequence: CDR1 SQVTM, CDR2 ANQGSEA. There are 13 residues in the CDR3. The CDR3 loop is CSVETAGGYEQYF. As DNA, the CDR3 is TGCAGCGTTGAGACGGCGGGGGGCTACGAGCAGTACTTC.

This chain uses TRBV27 with TRBJ2-7; TRBD1 aligns across 8 bases. V lost 5 bases and J lost 3; bases outside the gene matches: 6. The CDR3 extends over 14 amino acids. The germline CDR1 and CDR2 sequences are MNHEY and SMNVEV (reference sequence). This CDR3 is CASSTRTGSYEQYF. The CDR3 nucleotides are TGTGCCAGCAGTACCCGGACAGGGAGCTACGAGCAGTACTTC.

The chain is built from TRBV4-3 and TRBJ2-3, with D tentatively TRBD2 (5 bases). The CDR3 sequence is 16 residues long. Looked up from germline, CDR1 is LGHNA and CDR2 is YSLEER. V lost 2 bases to trimming and J lost 2 bases, with 14 bases between them. This chain's CDR3 is CASSQLTGSPTDTQYF. The CDR3 coding sequence is TGCGCCAGCAGCCAACTAACGGGATCCCCCACAGATACGCAGTATTTT.